The source of this T cell receptor beta chain is a study of T cells in Graves' hyperthyroidism and ophthalmopathy. RNA transcripts provided the source from which TCR beta CDR3 regions were amplified. TCR CDR3 regions were first amplified by RT-PCR with HTBI primers. One entry per CDR3 protein results from TCRdb running MiXCR on the multiplex PCR reads. Of approximately 49,000 distinct CDR3 sequences listed, about 53% are singletons. Many counts were recorded for this clonotype. Germline assignment: CDR1 MDHEN and CDR2 SYDVKM. This CDR3 has 13 residues. V gave up 2 bases and J gave up 7 bases, with 11 bases separating them. Hyperthyroidism in the patients, aged 18 to 65, was newly diagnosed and under 2 months in duration.

The sample taken for sequencing was peripheral blood or thyroid tissue (not recorded which). This chain uses TRBV28 with TRBJ1-1; D is uncertain. This sequence originates from a young man with Graves' hyperthyroidism. CDR3 DNA sequence: TGTGCCAGCAGTTTAGGACGCCAAGATGAAGCTTTCTTT. It specifies CASSLGRQDEAFF.